Below, 21 T cell receptor beta chains from the same sample are listed, as sequenced in a study of CD8+ T cells in alopecia areata. cDNA serving as the sequencing template came from extracted, reverse transcribed RNA. The table came from immunoSEQ multiplex PCR; TCRdb's copy has only in-frame clones and leaves some out. The table lists just over 150,000 clones, approximately 65% of them singletons. The treatment was: oral pan-JAK inhibitor, 5-10 mg twice daily. Sequencing used CD4+ T cells sorted from blood, obtained at week 4, from a patient treated with tofacitinib. The receptors were sampled from a human donor with alopecia areata.

This clone occurred a few times. The CDR3 DNA reads as TGTGCCAGCAGCTTAGGAGGGACAGGGAAAGAGACCCAGTACTTC. It yields the protein CASSLGGTGKETQYF. The rearrangement joins TRBV7-9 to TRBJ2-5; 9 bases agree with TRBD1. There are 15 residues in the CDR3. Trimming at V came to 1 base and at J to 3 bases, leaving 3 bases not matched to a gene. The germline gives CDR1 SEHNR, CDR2 FQNEAQ (reference sequence).

The CDR3 bases are TGCGCCAGCAGTCAATCAGCGAGACATATCAATCAGCCCCAGCATTTT. This gives the protein CASSQSARHINQPQHF. The chain has TRBV23-1 and TRBJ1-5; no clear D. TRBV23-1 is flagged as an ORF with uncertain function. V was cut by 0 bases and J by 3 bases, with 12 bases left in between. The CDR3 extends over 16 amino acids.

The chain recombines TRBV29-1 with TRBJ1-5, with 10 bases matching TRBD1. The CDR3 contains 14 residues. The ends lost 1 base at V and 5 bases at J; junction bases unmatched: 2. In germline, CDR1 is SQVTM, CDR2 ANQGSEA. The CDR3: CSVEGTGGDQPQHF. The CDR3 DNA sequence: TGCAGCGTTGAAGGGACAGGGGGAGATCAGCCCCAGCATTTT.

The chain is built from TRBV7-9 and TRBJ1-2, with a weak D call TRBD1 (6 bases). Trimming pared 8 bases from V and 8 bases from J, leaving 27 bases between. Germline values: CDR1 SEHNR, CDR2 FQNEAQ (reference sequence). The CDR3 runs to 16 residues. The CDR3 DNA follows: TGTGCCAGCTACCCGGGCCCCGGGGGCGCGACGGGGGGCTACACCTTC. Translated, it gives CASYPGPGGATGGYTF.

This sequence joins TRBV7-9 and TRBJ2-5, with 7 bases lining up with TRBD1. After removal of 5 bases from V and 4 bases from J, the junction contained 7 bases not matched to a gene. The germline V gene has CDR1 SEHNR and CDR2 FQNEAQ (reference sequence). There are 14 residues in the CDR3. The CDR3 DNA sequence: TGTGCCAGCAGCCTTACCGGGACAGCAGAGACCCAGTACTTC. Amino acid sequence: CASSLTGTAETQYF.

In this sample, this clone turned up a few times. The gene calls are TRBV5-6 and TRBJ2-5; D may correspond to TRBD1 or TRBD2 (5 bases each). The CDR3 spans 15 residues. Germline V CDR1 and CDR2: SGHDT, YYEEEE. V lost 7 bases and J 0 bases, leaving 16 bases between the germline ends. CDR3 loop: CASVMGRLYQETQYF. The CDR3 nucleotides are TGTGCCAGCGTCATGGGACGCTTGTACCAAGAGACCCAGTACTTC. Drawing the rest from reference TRBV5-6 and TRBJ2-5, the complete variable domain is DAGVTQSPTHLIKTRGQQVTLRCSPKSGHDTVSWYQQALGQGPQFIFQYYEEEERQRGNFPDRFSGHQFPNYSSELNVNALLLGDSALYLCASVMGRLYQETQYFGPGTRLLVL.

The chain joins TRBV6-6 to TRBJ1-1; D not resolved. Germline V CDR1 and CDR2: MNHNY, SVGAGI (reference sequence). CDR3 length: 15 amino acids. V was cut by 3 bases and J by 1 base, with 12 bases left in between. CDR3 protein: CASSYFSARNTEAFF. The CDR3 DNA follows: TGTGCCAGCAGTTATTTTTCGGCTCGGAACACTGAAGCTTTCTTT.

This clone was seen more than once but under ten times. J is TRBJ2-1 and V is TRBV29-1; 11 bases line up with TRBD1. CDR1 and CDR2 from the germline V gene are SQVTM and ANQGSEA. The CDR3 is 16 residues long. The V and J ends lost 6 bases and 2 bases, in that order; junction bases with no gene match: 9. The CDR3 DNA reads TGCAGCGTCCCGACCGGGACAGGGGGAACCTACAATGAGCAGTTCTTC. Amino acids: CSVPTGTGGTYNEQFF.

The V and J genes are TRBV9 and TRBJ1-1; a possible D gene is TRBD1 (6 bases). The V and J ends lost 4 bases and 11 bases respectively, with 15 bases between them. Germline-derived CDR1 and CDR2 are SGDLS and YYNGEE. CDR3 length: 12 amino acids. The CDR3 loop reads CASSPLTGLAFF. The CDR3 region has the DNA TGTGCCAGCAGCCCCCTTACAGGGTTGGCTTTCTTT.

Concerning this clone: A much more abundant neighbour one base away suggests this may be a read error. J is TRBJ1-1 and V is TRBV7-9, with 9 nucleotides matching TRBD1. V shed 5 bases and J 1 base; nucleotides not matched to a gene: 2. CDR1 and CDR2 (germline): SEHNR, FQNEAQ (reference sequence). The CDR3 has 14 residues. In DNA, the CDR3 is TGTGCCAGCAGCCCGGGACAGGGGAACACTGAAGCTTTCTTT. Protein sequence: CASSPGQGNTEAFF.

This clone was detected only a few times. The chain couples TRBV29-1 to TRBJ2-4; possible D gene TRBD2, 6 bases. The CDR3 extends over 13 amino acids. The germline V gene has CDR1 SQVTM and CDR2 ANQGSEA. V lost 2 bases and J lost 8, with 13 bases in between. CDR3 amino acids: CSVESPGRHIQYF. The CDR3 coding sequence is TGCAGCGTTGAAAGTCCGGGGAGGCACATTCAGTACTTC.

CDR3: CASSQVTGTGGIQYF. The CDR3 nucleotides are TGCGCCAGCAGCCAGGTTACCGGGACAGGGGGTATTCAGTACTTC. The chain joins TRBV4-3 to TRBJ2-4, with 11 positions matching TRBD1. The germline CDR1 and CDR2 sequences are LGHNA and YSLEER. This CDR3 is 15 amino acids long. The junction had 8 bases not matched to a gene; V was cut back by 3 bases and J by 10 bases.

The rearrangement uses TRBV27 and TRBJ2-3; D might be TRBD1 (5 bases). Germline values: CDR1 MNHEY, CDR2 SMNVEV (reference sequence). The CDR3 length is 15 residues. V lost 5 bases to trimming and J lost 2 bases, with 14 bases between them. The CDR3 spells CASSPRTLYTDTQYF. The CDR3 DNA sequence: TGTGCCAGCAGTCCACGGACACTTTACACAGATACGCAGTATTTT.

This clone was detected many times. The genes are TRBV23-1 and TRBJ2-2; 9 nucleotides agree with TRBD1. TRBV23-1 is marked as an open reading frame, function uncertain. The CDR3 length is 16 residues. V lost 6 bases, J lost 5 bases, and 10 bases stayed unmatched. CDR3 DNA sequence: TGCGCCAGCAGGCTCTCGGGACAGGGAGGAACCGGGGAGCTGTTTTTT. Its protein product is CASRLSGQGGTGELFF.

J is TRBJ1-1 and V is TRBV15; D is perhaps TRBD1 (5 bases). Germline CDR1 is LNHNV and CDR2 is YYDKDF (reference sequence). The CDR3 loop spans 13 amino acids. Trimming left V 7 bases short and J 3 bases short, with 12 bases between. CDR3 sequence reads: CATKWGRDTEAFF. DNA for the CDR3: TGTGCCACCAAATGGGGGAGGGACACTGAAGCTTTCTTT.

The chain uses TRBV5-6 and TRBJ1-5; TRBD1 agrees at 8 bases. The V gene's germline CDR1 is SGHDT and CDR2 YYEEEE. Unmatched junction bases numbered 6, after V lost 2 bases and J lost 5 bases. The CDR3 sequence is 15 residues long. The CDR3 coding sequence is TGTGCCAGCAGCTTCGGCAGGGGGCTTGATCAGCCCCAGCATTTT. Protein: CASSFGRGLDQPQHF.

The DNA of the CDR3 is TGTGCCAGCAGCTTGCTGACTAGTGTGTCCAATGAGCAGTTCTTC. Amino acids: CASSLLTSVSNEQFF. This chain joins TRBV7-9 and TRBJ2-1, with D tentatively TRBD2 (6 bases). Germline CDR1 is SEHNR and CDR2 is FQNEAQ (reference sequence). The CDR3 contains 15 residues. V was pared by 3 bases and J by 6 bases, with 15 bases between.

This chain joins TRBV30 and TRBJ2-4; 7 bases are a match to TRBD1. The CDR3 runs to 17 residues. V gave up 2 bases and J gave up 2 bases; unmatched junction bases: 12. The V gene's germline CDR1 is GTSNPN and CDR2 SVGIG (reference sequence). The CDR3 coding sequence is TGTGCCTGGAGTTCCCTTGACAGGGTCCTGTCCAAAAACATTCAGTACTTC. Its protein is CAWSSLDRVLSKNIQYF. Complete variable domain (other parts from reference TRBV30 and TRBJ2-4): SQTIHQWPATLVQPVGSPLSLECTVEGTSNPNLYWYRQAAGRGLQLLFYSVGIGQISSEVPQNLSASRPQDRQFILSSKKLLLSDSGFYLCAWSSLDRVLSKNIQYFGAGTRLSVL.

V usage is TRBV9 and J usage is TRBJ2-3; maybe TRBD2 (6 bases). Per the germline V gene, CDR1 is SGDLS and CDR2 is YYNGEE. This CDR3 spans 16 amino acids. Trimming cost V 0 bases and J 0 bases, with 11 bases left between them. CDR3 amino acids: CASSVAPGTSTDTQYF. The CDR3 bases are TGTGCCAGCAGCGTAGCTCCCGGGACTAGCACAGATACGCAGTATTTT.

The chain joins TRBV29-1 to TRBJ2-5, with 10 bases aligning to TRBD1. The V segment lost 6 bases and the J segment 5 bases; nucleotides outside the gene matches: 12. The CDR3 has 15 residues. CDR1 SQVTM and CDR2 ANQGSEA come from the germline V gene. The chain's CDR3 is CSVASGTGEWETQYF. The CDR3 nucleotides are TGCAGCGTCGCATCCGGGACAGGGGAATGGGAGACCCAGTACTTC.

This clone showed up just a few times. The chain couples TRBV5-1 to TRBJ2-1, with TRBD2 as a possible D gene (5 bases). The germline V and J ends were trimmed by 1 base and 8 bases, with 13 bases remaining between them. CDR1 is SGHRS, CDR2 YFSETQ, per germline. CDR3 length: 14 amino acids. CDR3 sequence reads: CASSLFGGPHEQFF. In nucleotides, the CDR3 is TGCGCCAGCAGCTTGTTCGGAGGACCCCATGAGCAGTTCTTC. Full variable domain (remainder filled in from reference TRBV5-1 and TRBJ2-1): KAGVTQTPRYLIKTRGQQVTLSCSPISGHRSVSWYQQTPGQGLQFLFEYFSETQRNKGNFPGRFSGRQFSNSRSEMNVSTLELGDSALYLCASSLFGGPHEQFFGPGTRLTVL.